The TCR beta chain described here comes from a study of early T cells in non-severe SARS-CoV-2 infection. Background on the study: Sequencing of bulk RNA from unsorted whole blood was done, without chain pairing.

Each single cDNA molecule received a unique molecular identifier. TCRdb itself ran the 5' RACE reads through MiXCR, one entry per CDR3 protein. The sample shows approximately 70,000 distinct CDR3 sequences, roughly 10% of them seen only once. General study findings and limits: VDJdb matching, biased toward anti-spike CD8 responses, missed private and CD4 specificities.

This clonotype was seen ten or more times. Its specificity is not known. Sequences were derived from whole blood, sampled at baseline. The source of this sequence is an adult who was a healthcare worker with PCR-confirmed SARS-CoV-2 infection or an uninfected control (not recorded which).

CDR3 in DNA: TGTGCTAGTGGCGCGGGACAGGCGAACACTGAAGCTTTCTTT. Translated, it gives CASGAGQANTEAFF. V and J are TRBV12-5 and TRBJ1-1; 8 bases are shared with TRBD1. The CDR3 has 14 amino acids. Germline V gives CDR1 LGHNT, CDR2 FRNRAP. The V segment lost 6 bases and the J segment 1 base; nucleotides outside the gene matches: 4.